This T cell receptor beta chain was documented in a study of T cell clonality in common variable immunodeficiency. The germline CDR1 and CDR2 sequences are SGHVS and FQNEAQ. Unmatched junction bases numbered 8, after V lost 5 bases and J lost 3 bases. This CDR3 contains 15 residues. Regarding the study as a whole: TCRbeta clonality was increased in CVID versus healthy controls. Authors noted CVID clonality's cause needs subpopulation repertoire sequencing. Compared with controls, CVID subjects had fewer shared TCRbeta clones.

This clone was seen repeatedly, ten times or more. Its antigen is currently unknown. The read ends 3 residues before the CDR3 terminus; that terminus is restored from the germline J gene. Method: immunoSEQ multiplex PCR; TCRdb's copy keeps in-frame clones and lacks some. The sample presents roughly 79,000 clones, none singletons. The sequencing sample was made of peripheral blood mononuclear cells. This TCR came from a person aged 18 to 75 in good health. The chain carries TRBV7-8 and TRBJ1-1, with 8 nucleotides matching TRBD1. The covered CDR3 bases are TGTGCCAGCAGCCCACCGACAGGGGCCTACACTGAA. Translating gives CASSPPTGAYTE. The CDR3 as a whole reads CASSPPTGAYTEAFF.